The T cell receptor (beta chain) described here comes from a study of cytomegalovirus exposure and HLA in healthy donors. 60 Vbeta and 13 Jbeta primers were used in PCR. The repertoire was sequenced with immunoSEQ multiplex PCR; TCRdb's copy has only in-frame clones and lacks some. The table shows more than 85,000 clones, with just under 70% occurring only once. General study results and limits: Most likely, a cluster of highly shared sequence variants arose as a sequencing artifact. Among immune exposure information, only CMV serostatus was available. Accurate predictions that matched the HLA-A and HLA-B alleles of most subjects were reportedly made from TCR beta sequences.

Trimming shortened V by 3 bases and J by 3 bases, and 14 bases separated the two germline ends. CDR3 length: 16 residues. Germline V gives CDR1 KGHSH, CDR2 LQKENI. The table lists this clone with a few counts. Its target is not known. The receptor comes from a woman aged 70-85 years in good health and CMV-seropositive. The rearrangement links TRBV18 to TRBJ1-4; D perhaps matches TRBD1 (6 bases). Sequences were obtained from PBMCs. The CDR3 spells CASSPNTQGPNEKLFF. In nucleotides, the CDR3 is TGTGCCAGCTCACCTAACACACAGGGACCTAATGAAAAACTGTTTTTT.